This TCR beta chain was found in a study of blood T cells in healthy people across ages. Study details: Template-switching capture recovered about one barcoded beta molecule per two T cells. General study points: Per million T cells, the diversity of TCR beta decreased roughly linearly as age advanced.

Points on this clonotype: As yet, its antigen is unknown.

Combining a sample-barcoded 5' primer with a J-beta primer mix, a second PCR ran for roughly 6 to 12 cycles. Each CDR3 protein is one row after TCRdb ran MiXCR on the 5' RACE reads. This table holds 600,000 to 1,000,000 distinct CDR3 sequences, around 25% found once. The V gene lost 6 bases and the J gene lost 6 bases, with 15 bases spanning the gap. This CDR3 region has 14 residues. The same data also contributed to another study, on T cells of mothers and their children. That study reports: M1S, a second-PCR primer, added sample barcodes and 2-4 random nucleotides. It was related mother-child pairs that showed slightly higher overlap than unrelated pairs, without reaching significance.

This TCR was sampled from a boy under 18 in good health. The sequenced sample consisted of blood. The V gene is TRBV12-3 or TRBV12-4, the J gene TRBJ1-5; D possibly corresponds to TRBD1 (5 bases). The CDR3 DNA sequence: TGTGCCAGCAGCGATGGACAAGTTAGTCAGCCCCAGCATTTT. Translated: CASSDGQVSQPQHF.